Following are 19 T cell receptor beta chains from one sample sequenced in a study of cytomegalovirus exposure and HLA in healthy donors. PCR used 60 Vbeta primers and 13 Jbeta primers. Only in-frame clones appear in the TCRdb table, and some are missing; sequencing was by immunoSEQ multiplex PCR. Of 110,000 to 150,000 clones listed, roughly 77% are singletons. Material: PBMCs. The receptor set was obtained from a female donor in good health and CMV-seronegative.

CDR3 protein: CAIGDRGDQTQYF. The CDR3 bases are TGTGCCATCGGGGACAGGGGCGATCAGACCCAGTACTTC. The gene calls are TRBV10-3 and TRBJ2-5; TRBD1 matches 10 bases. The CDR3 has 13 residues. Germline CDR1 and CDR2: ENHRY and SYGVKD. Losses at the gene ends were 8 bases for V and 6 bases for J; bases not matched to a gene: 6.

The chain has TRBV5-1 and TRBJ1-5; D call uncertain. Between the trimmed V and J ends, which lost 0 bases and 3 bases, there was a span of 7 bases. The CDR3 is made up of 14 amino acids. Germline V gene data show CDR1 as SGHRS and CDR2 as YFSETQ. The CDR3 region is CASSLGPYNQPQHF. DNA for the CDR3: TGCGCCAGCAGCTTGGGTCCTTACAATCAGCCCCAGCATTTT.

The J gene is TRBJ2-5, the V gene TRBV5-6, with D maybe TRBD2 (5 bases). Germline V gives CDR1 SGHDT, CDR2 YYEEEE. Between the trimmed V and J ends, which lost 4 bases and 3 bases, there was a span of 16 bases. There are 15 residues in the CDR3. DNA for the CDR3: TGTGCCAGCAGCCCCCGGTGGCCAGCGGAAGAGACCCAGTACTTC. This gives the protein CASSPRWPAEETQYF.

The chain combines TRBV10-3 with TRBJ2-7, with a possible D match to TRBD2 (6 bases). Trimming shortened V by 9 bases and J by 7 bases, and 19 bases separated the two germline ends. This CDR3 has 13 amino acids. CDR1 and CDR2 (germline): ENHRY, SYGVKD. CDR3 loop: CAMGLPGTGEQYF. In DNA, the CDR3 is TGTGCCATGGGACTCCCGGGAACGGGGGAGCAGTACTTC.

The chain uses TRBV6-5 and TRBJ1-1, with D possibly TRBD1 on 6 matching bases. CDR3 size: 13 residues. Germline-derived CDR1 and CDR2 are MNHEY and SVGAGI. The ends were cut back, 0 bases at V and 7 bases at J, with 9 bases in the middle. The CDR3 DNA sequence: TGTGCCAGCAGTTACTCAGGGACACTTGAAGCTTTCTTT. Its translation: CASSYSGTLEAFF.

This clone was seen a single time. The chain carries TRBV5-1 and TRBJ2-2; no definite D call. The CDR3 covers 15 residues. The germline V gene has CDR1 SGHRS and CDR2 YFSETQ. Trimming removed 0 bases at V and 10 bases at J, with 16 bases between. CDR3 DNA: TGCGCCAGCAGCTTGGCCGGGTCGCTGTTTTCGGAGCTGTTTTTT. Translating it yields CASSLAGSLFSELFF.

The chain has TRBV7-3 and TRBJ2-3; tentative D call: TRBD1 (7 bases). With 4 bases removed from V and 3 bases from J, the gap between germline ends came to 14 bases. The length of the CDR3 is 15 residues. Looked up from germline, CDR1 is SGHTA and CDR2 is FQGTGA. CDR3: CASSSGAGGTDTQYF. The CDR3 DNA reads TGTGCCAGCAGCTCCGGGGCAGGGGGGACAGATACGCAGTATTTT.

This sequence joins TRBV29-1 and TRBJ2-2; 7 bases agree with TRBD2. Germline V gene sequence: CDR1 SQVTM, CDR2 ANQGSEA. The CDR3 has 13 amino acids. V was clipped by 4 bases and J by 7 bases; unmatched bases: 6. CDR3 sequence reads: CSVAGGGDGELFF. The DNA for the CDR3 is TGCAGCGTTGCGGGAGGCGGGGACGGGGAGCTGTTTTTT.

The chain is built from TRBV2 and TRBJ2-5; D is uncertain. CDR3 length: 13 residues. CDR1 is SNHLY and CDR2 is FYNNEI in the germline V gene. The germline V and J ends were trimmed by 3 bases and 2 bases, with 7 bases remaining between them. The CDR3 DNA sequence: TGTGCCAGCAGTGATACCCAGCAAGAGACCCAGTACTTC. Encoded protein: CASSDTQQETQYF.

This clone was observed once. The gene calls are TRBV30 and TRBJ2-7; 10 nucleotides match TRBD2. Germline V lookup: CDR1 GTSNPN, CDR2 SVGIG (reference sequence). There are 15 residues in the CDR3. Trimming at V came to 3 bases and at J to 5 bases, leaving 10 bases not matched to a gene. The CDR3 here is CAWRTSSGGFDEQYF. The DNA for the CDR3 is TGTGCCTGGAGAACCTCTAGCGGGGGATTCGACGAGCAGTACTTC.

CDR3 residues: CASSTGGPYNEQFF. In DNA form, the CDR3 reads TGTGCCAGTAGTACGGGTGGTCCCTACAATGAGCAGTTCTTC. The chain joins TRBV19 to TRBJ2-1; no clear D. Trimming stripped 4 bases from V and 2 bases from J, with 9 bases between. The CDR3 runs to 14 residues. Germline loops: CDR1 LNHDA, CDR2 SQIVND (reference sequence).

CDR3: CASSIDTSNQPQHF. In DNA form, the CDR3 reads TGCGCCAGCAGCATTGACACTAGCAATCAGCCCCAGCATTTT. This sequence joins TRBV5-1 and TRBJ1-5, with D unresolved. The germline gives CDR1 SGHRS, CDR2 YFSETQ. Trimming cost V 4 bases and J 0 bases, with 8 bases left between them. This CDR3 has 14 amino acids.

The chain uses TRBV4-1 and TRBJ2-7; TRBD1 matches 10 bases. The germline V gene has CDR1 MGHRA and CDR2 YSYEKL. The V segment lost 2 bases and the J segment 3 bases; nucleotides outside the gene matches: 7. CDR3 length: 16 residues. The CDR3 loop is CASSQSPGTGVYEQYF. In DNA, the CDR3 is TGCGCCAGCAGCCAATCACCCGGGACAGGGGTCTACGAGCAGTACTTC.

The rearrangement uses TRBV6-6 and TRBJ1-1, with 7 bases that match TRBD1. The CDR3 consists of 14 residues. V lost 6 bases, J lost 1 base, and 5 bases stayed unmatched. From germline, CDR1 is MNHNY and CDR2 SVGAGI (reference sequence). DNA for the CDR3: TGTGCCAGCAGGGCGGGACAGCCGAACACTGAAGCTTTCTTT. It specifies CASRAGQPNTEAFF.

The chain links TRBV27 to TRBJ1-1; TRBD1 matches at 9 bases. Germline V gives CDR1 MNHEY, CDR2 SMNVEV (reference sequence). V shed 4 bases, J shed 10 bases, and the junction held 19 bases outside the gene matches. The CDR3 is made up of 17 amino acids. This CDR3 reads CASSSNHDTGGEPTAFF. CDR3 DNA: TGTGCCAGCAGTTCCAATCACGATACAGGGGGCGAGCCTACAGCTTTCTTT.

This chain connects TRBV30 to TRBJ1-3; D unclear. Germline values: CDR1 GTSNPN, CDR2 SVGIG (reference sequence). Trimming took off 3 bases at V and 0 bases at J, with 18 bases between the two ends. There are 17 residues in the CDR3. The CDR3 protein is CAWREKRAGVSGNTIYF. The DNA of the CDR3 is TGTGCCTGGAGAGAAAAAAGGGCGGGAGTCTCTGGAAACACCATATATTTT.

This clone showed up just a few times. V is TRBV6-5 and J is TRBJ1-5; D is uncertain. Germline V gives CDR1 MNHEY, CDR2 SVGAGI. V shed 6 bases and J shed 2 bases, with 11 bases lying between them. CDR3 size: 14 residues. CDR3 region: CASREPGGNQPQHF. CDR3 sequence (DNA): TGTGCCAGCAGAGAACCGGGAGGCAATCAGCCCCAGCATTTT.

Written as DNA, the CDR3 is TGTGCCAGCAAGAGAGGGGGCGGTCAGCCCCAGCATTTT. Translating it yields CASKRGGGQPQHF. The rearrangement links TRBV6-5 to TRBJ1-5, with 7 bases that match TRBD1. V lost 7 bases, J lost 6 bases, and 6 bases stayed unmatched. Germline-derived CDR1 and CDR2 are MNHEY and SVGAGI. The CDR3 consists of 13 residues.

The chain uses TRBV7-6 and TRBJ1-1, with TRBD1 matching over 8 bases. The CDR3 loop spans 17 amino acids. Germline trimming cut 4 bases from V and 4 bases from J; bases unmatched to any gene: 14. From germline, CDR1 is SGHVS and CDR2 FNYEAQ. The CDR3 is CASSSSRVRGPSTEAFF. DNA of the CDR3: TGTGCCAGCAGCTCCTCGCGCGTCAGGGGGCCGAGCACTGAAGCTTTCTTT.